This record concerns one T cell receptor (beta chain) sequence. This sample stems from a study of early T cells in non-severe SARS-CoV-2 infection. MiXCR, applied by TCRdb to the 5' RACE reads, yields one record per CDR3 protein. The table has more than 60,000 distinct CDR3 sequences, about an eighth seen once; the top ten hold roughly 2.5%. The length of the CDR3 is 15 residues. Germline CDR1 SGHRS, CDR2 YFSETQ. The V and J ends lost 3 bases and 0 bases, in that order; junction bases with no gene match: 2. This chain connects TRBV5-1 to TRBJ2-2; 7 nucleotides align to TRBD1. The sample here was whole blood, taken at baseline. The sequence was collected from an adult who was a healthcare worker with PCR-confirmed SARS-CoV-2 infection or an uninfected control (not recorded which). The DNA for the CDR3 is TGCGCCAGCAGCTGGCAGGGGGCGAACACCGGGGAGCTGTTTTTT. Protein product: CASSWQGANTGELFF.